This T cell receptor (beta chain) was found in a study of cytomegalovirus exposure and HLA in healthy donors. Use of 60 Vbeta and 13 Jbeta primers characterized the PCR. Clones were sequenced by immunoSEQ multiplex PCR, and TCRdb holds only the in-frame ones, with some missing. In the table there are about 160,000 clones, 60% to 80% of which are singletons. Trimming removed 6 bases from V and 2 bases from J, with 10 bases in between. The germline gives CDR1 SEHNR, CDR2 FQNEAQ (reference sequence). CDR3 length equals 13 residues. This TCR came from a man in his sixties in good health and CMV-seronegative. This rearrangement joins TRBV7-9 to TRBJ1-2; D is perhaps TRBD1 (5 bases). Sequencing input: PBMCs. CDR3 amino acids: CASSLTENYGYTF. The DNA for the CDR3 is TGTGCCAGCAGTTTGACAGAGAACTATGGCTACACCTTC.